There are a few counts of the clone carrying this T cell receptor beta chain. Its target is not known. CDR1 SEHNR and CDR2 FQNEAQ come from the germline V gene (reference sequence). V lost 6 bases to trimming and J lost 4 bases; unmatched junction nucleotides: 7. The CDR3 is made up of 14 amino acids. This specimen belongs to a study of blood T cells in healthy people across ages. Study results and caveats: Samples with more naive T cells showed higher observed beta diversity.

Next came a second PCR, run for about 7 to 12 cycles, which used a sample-barcoded 5' primer along with a J-beta primer mix. A template-switch adaptor that had 12 random nucleotides put a tag on each cDNA molecule. Paired-end reads containing CDR3 totaled no fewer than 3 million for each sample. TCRdb re-called the 5' RACE reads with MiXCR, one entry per CDR3 protein. Altogether some 790,000 distinct CDR3 sequences are present, 29% being singletons, with the ten largest covering 17%. The TCR was taken from a woman aged 80 or over in good health. This chain joins TRBV7-9 and TRBJ2-7; 9 nucleotides line up with TRBD2. Sequenced sample: blood. DNA of the CDR3: TGTGCCAGCAGGGGGACTAGCCGGCTTTACGAGCAGTACTTC. Encoded protein: CASRGTSRLYEQYF.